This TCR beta chain was sequenced during a study of cytomegalovirus exposure and HLA in healthy donors (TCRdb year 2017). About the investigation overall: An earlier analysis of several hundred of the donors reported roughly 270 Gb of sequence data and 117 million unique TCR beta sequences from 190 million or so T cells. An early release covering 500 to 750 HLA-typed donors comprised about 300 gigabases of sequencing data and 65 million to 100 million unique TCR sequences. Of the roughly 400 genotyped donors, approximately 80% fell in the genetic ancestry cluster associated with self-reported Caucasian donors. The study aimed to test whether signatures of past pathogen exposure could be identified by cataloging public T cell receptors. Using immunosequencing, the study profiled T cell repertoires from 666 subjects and related those repertoires to cytomegalovirus serostatus. Along with the approximately 650-subject first cohort, a separate validation cohort of some 130 different subjects was used. To predict cytomegalovirus infection status, the study brought together high-throughput TCR immunosequencing, statistical association of individual TCRs with disease status, and machine learning. A later analysis re-examined previously published TCR beta repertoires from more than 550 donors and added high-resolution HLA genotyping to investigate patterns of TCR occurrence. Rather than using new phenotypic data, the later analysis identified candidate immune exposures from TCR beta sequences and from how often those sequences occurred across donors. An earlier analysis of more than 450 of the donors used high-throughput TCR beta sequencing to judge whether each TCR beta V gene segment behaved as functional or pseudogenic. Donor age, sex, ethnicity and CMV serostatus were compiled alongside the repertoire data. A later genetic analysis used genome-wide SNP genotypes for 398 of the 666 donors, treating that subset as a discovery cohort. All discovery cohort repertoires had been generated using a single sequencing platform. Both class I and class II loci were covered by HLA typing, at four-digit resolution. The number of typed donors differed by locus: about 620-640 for A, B, C, DRB1 and DQB1; approximately 520 for DQA1; about 600 for DPA1; and roughly 450 for DPB1. Because of strong linkage in the cohort, a handful of DR-DQ haplotypes were treated as single units for association and clustering. On average, roughly 250,000 unique TCR beta nucleotide sequences were sequenced per donor among 398 genotyped donors of the cohort, with 15% to 20% of those sequences being non-productive.

With respect to this clone: This receptor's antigen is unknown. Base quality data are lacking; no much larger clone is found one base away.

Libraries were made using the immunoSEQ multiplex PCR assay. A mixture of 60 forward primers for TCR Vbeta segments and 13 reverse primers for TCR Jbeta segments was used in the multiplex PCR. The CDR3 region of rearranged TCR beta genes was amplified from genomic DNA with a multiplex PCR assay. The amplified TCR beta libraries were sequenced on the Illumina HiSeq System as 87-base-pair reads. The authors' pipeline ran thus. Across the roughly 700 repertoires, a later analysis counted 78 million or so unique TCR beta chains, roughly 11 million of which were shared by at least two donors. Raw reads were error-corrected and collapsed into unique sequences with a nearest-neighbor algorithm that merged closely related sequences to remove PCR and sequencing errors. CDR3 sequences were aligned to IMGT reference sequences to assign V, D and J gene segments. Each retained sequence needed at least a six-nucleotide match to both a V gene segment and a J gene segment. Rearrangements were called productive when the CDR3 lacked stop codons and stayed in frame with V and J; all others were non-productive. CDR3 was defined according to IMGT convention as the region running from the second conserved V-encoded cysteine to the conserved J-encoded phenylalanine. Sequences without an unambiguous match to a single V gene segment were excluded from the earlier analysis of several hundred of the donors. An earlier analysis of roughly 590 of the donors called V segments functional above 56.7% productive rearrangements and segregating when the between-donor standard deviation exceeded 5%. A statistical classification framework was built to diagnose cytomegalovirus status from the catalog of TCR beta chain sequences. In a later analysis, V and J genes were assigned by comparing TCR nucleotide sequences against IMGT/GENE-DB human TR gene sequences. In a later analysis, CDR3 sequences and most-parsimonious VDJ recombination scenarios were assigned using the TCRdist pipeline. A later analysis defined each TCR beta chain by its CDR3 amino acid sequence plus V-gene family, and excluded reads lacking a unique V-gene family. As a way to deal with suspected cross-contamination and a sequencing artifact, a later analysis dropped 640 or so nucleotide sequences that were highly shared and had low generation probability. A later analysis calculated a clonal expansion index for each public chain from normalized within-repertoire ranks of inferred template counts. A later analysis computed generation probabilities with a VDJ recombination model fitted to out-of-frame rearrangements, and checked the results against IGoR. Hypergeometric tests were used in a later analysis to score TCR-TCR, TCR-HLA and TCR-CMV co-occurrence, with a repertoire-size bias correction applied to the TCR pairs. In a later analysis, false discovery rates were estimated by permuting HLA or CMV assignments 20 times. In a later analysis, co-occurring TCRs were grouped with DBSCAN, and TCRdist sequence similarity was added when clustering was performed within HLA-allele-positive subsets. Repertoires with fewer than 30,000 or more than 120,000 public chains were left out of co-occurrence clustering, as were about five repertoires with anomalous nucleotide sharing. TCRdb's version of the immuneACCESS table is confined to in-frame rearrangements and falls short of the full clone set. An unresolved V gene accounts for under half of the shortfall where checked; the remainder is of unknown origin. Clone size and V and J calls were adopted from that table, with D and trimming inferred from the DNA. The sample contains some 140,000 clones, approximately 80% of them found a single time. Together, the top ten hold around 2% of the sample.

In total, over 600 healthy bone marrow donors made up the cohort. Cohort members were all nominally healthy when sampled, although unrecorded immune exposures were likely present. The donor was CMV seronegative and belonged to the group of 352 seronegative cohort members. A peripheral blood sample was provided by each donor, and peripheral blood mononuclear cells were used for TCR beta sequencing. Genomic DNA was extracted from the blood cell samples with the Qiagen DNeasy Blood Extraction Kit. Trimming takes 3 bases off V and 4 bases off J; junction bases not matched to a gene: 8. For CDR1 and CDR2, the germline V gene lists ENHRY and SYGVKD. Inclusive of the bounding cysteine and phenylalanine, the CDR3 is 16 residues long. Left in the record is the CDR3 DNA by itself, 48 bases read in frame from the first base. Findings and caveats that apply to the study as a whole: This cohort had only TCR beta chains sequenced, and the lack of alpha or paired-chain data limited which features could be detected. According to a later analysis, parvovirus B19, influenza, CMV and Epstein-Barr virus appeared linked to several top co-occurrence clusters. Correlated functional status among segregating V segments might be attributable to linkage disequilibrium, but an unknown experimental factor could not be ruled out. A later analysis found that HLA-associated TCR beta chains were more clonally expanded and had lower generation probabilities than equally common non-associated chains. The earlier analysis of some 540 of the donors excluded fewer than 20 rarely observed V segments, including chromosome 9 orphons, because counts were too low. Assigning TCR associations to individual alleles was difficult when HLA alleles, especially DR and DQ, strongly co-occurred. Specific HLA alleles were associated with around 18,000 TCR beta sequences at a false discovery rate of 0.05 in a later analysis. Immune exposure information for the cohort was limited to CMV serostatus. The study gave a list of some 150 TCR beta chains associated with cytomegalovirus. In an earlier analysis of some 640 of the donors, most TCR beta V segments were observed in productive rearrangements about 87% or about 30% of the time, broadly matching IMGT annotations. The sequencing pipeline was judged likely to have produced a cluster of highly shared sequence variants as a technical artifact. Across donors, most TCR sequences were observed very rarely, whereas some public TCRs were present in many individuals. In vitro tests confirmed that three of the cytomegalovirus-associated TCR beta chains recognize cytomegalovirus antigens. V-gene and J-gene trimming of TCR beta chains was associated with a missense DCLRE1C variant in a later genetic analysis, and the association was replicated in an independent cohort. A further reported finding was that TCR beta sequences accurately predicted the HLA-A and HLA-B alleles for most subjects in the first cohort. Sequencing depth was assumed to be roughly uniform across donors in the presence/absence analyses, though that assumption may not hold. Some IMGT-functional V segments, including TRBV6-2 and TRBV6-3, could not be distinguished by the 87-base-pair reads and were therefore excluded. The authors suggested that the approach could potentially be extended to other disease states and immunological phenotypes. The classifier was reported to diagnose cytomegalovirus status with high specificity and sensitivity in both the original cohort and the validation cohort. Because some donors lacked HLA typing at each locus, the association tests relied only on the typed subset. In a later analysis, TCR association rates were found to vary across HLA loci, with the most associated TCRs seen for DRB1 alleles and the fewest for HLA-C alleles. A later analysis found that most CMV-associated TCR beta chains appeared HLA-restricted, with HLA associations seemingly driven largely by CMV exposure. Compared with the roughly 720-donor mean, donors in an Asian-associated ancestry cluster had fewer N-insertions in productive TCRs, according to a later genetic analysis.

This chain is built from TRBV10-3 and TRBJ2-3, with 9 junctional bases fitting TRBD1. The sequence was collected from a man younger than 40 in good health and CMV-seronegative. Sequencing was carried out using PBMCs. At the DNA level, the sequence is TGTGCCATCAGTGACCGGACAGGGGTAGTGGCAGATACGCAGTATTTT. Its coded protein is CAISDRTGVVADTQYF.